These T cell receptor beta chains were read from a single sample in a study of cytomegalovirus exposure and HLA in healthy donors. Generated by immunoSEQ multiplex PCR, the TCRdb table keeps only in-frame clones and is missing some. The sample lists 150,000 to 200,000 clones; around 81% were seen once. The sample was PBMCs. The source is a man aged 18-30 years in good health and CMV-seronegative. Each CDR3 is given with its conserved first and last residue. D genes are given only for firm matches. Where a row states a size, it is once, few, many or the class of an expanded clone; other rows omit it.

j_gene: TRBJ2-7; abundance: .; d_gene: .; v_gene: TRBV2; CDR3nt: TGTGCCAGCAGTACCCGACTGGAATACGAGCAGTACTTC; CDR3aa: CASSTRLEYEQYF
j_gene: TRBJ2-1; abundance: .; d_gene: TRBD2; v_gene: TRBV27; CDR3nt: TGTGCCAGCAGTTTACTAGCGGGGGGCCTGAAGTCCCTCGTTGAGCAGTTCTTC; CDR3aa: CASSLLAGGLKSLVEQFF
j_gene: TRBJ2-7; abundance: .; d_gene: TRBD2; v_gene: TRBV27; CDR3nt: TGTGCCAGCAGTGGCCCCCCAGCGGGAGAGGGAGTGGAGCAGTACTTC; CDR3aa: CASSGPPAGEGVEQYF
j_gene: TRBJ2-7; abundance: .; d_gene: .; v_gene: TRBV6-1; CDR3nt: TGTGCCAGCAGTGAAGGGGCAGGATACCCCTACGAGCAGTACTTC; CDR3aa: CASSEGAGYPYEQYF
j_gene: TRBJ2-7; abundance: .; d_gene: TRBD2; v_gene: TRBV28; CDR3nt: TGTGCCAGCAGGCATCGGACTAGCGGGATCTACGAGCAGTACTTC; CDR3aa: CASRHRTSGIYEQYF
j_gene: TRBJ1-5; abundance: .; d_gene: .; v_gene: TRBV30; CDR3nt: TGTGCCTGGAGTGTTCCCGCCGGGGCCCAGCATTTT; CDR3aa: CAWSVPAGAQHF
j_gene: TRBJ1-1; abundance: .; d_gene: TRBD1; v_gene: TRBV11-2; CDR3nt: TGTGCCAGCAGCAAAACAGGGGAAACAATGAACACTGAAGCTTTCTTT; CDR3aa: CASSKTGETMNTEAFF
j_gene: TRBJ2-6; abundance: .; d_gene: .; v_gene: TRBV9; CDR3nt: TGTGCCAGCAGCGTAGACAGGGTTGGGTTCTCTGGGGCCAACGTCCTGACTTTC; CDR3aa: CASSVDRVGFSGANVLTF
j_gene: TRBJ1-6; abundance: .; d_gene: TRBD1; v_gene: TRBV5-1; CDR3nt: TGCGCCAGCAGTGTTGGGACAGGGAATAATTCACCCCTCCACTTT; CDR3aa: CASSVGTGNNSPLHF
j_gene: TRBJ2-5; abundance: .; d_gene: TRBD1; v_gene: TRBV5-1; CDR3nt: TGCGCCAGCAGCCAATCGACAGGGGGCAGCGAGACCCAGTACTTC; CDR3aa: CASSQSTGGSETQYF
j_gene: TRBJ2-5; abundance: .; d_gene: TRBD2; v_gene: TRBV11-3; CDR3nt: TGTGCCAGCAGCTTAGGTCTAGCGGGGCCTCAAGAGACCCAGTACTTC; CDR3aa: CASSLGLAGPQETQYF
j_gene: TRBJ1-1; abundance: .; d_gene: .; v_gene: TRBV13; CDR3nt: TGTGCCAGCAGCGCTGACAGTGAAGCTTTCTTT; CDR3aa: CASSADSEAFF
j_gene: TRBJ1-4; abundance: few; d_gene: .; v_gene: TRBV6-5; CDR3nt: TGTGCCAGCAGTTACTCTGCCGGGGGGCACGAAAAACTGTTTTTT; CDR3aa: CASSYSAGGHEKLFF
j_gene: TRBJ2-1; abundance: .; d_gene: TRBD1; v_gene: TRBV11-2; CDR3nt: TGTGCCAGCAGCTTAGTGACAGGGGGCTCCTACAATGAGCAGTTCTTC; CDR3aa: CASSLVTGGSYNEQFF
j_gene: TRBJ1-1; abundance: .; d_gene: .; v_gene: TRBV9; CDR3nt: TGTGCCAGCAGCCAAAAGCGGGGTACTGAAGCTTTCTTT; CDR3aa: CASSQKRGTEAFF
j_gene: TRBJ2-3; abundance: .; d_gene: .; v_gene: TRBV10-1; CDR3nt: TGCGCCCGCAGTGAATCCGGGACAGATACGCAGTATTTT; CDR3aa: CARSESGTDTQYF
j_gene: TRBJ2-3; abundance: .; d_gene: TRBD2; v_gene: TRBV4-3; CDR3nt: TGCGCCAGCAGCCGGGAGAGCGGGGGGGCACCAGATACGCAGTATTTT; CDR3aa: CASSRESGGAPDTQYF
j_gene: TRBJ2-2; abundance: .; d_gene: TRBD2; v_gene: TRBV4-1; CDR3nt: TGCGCCAGCAGCCAAGGACTAGCGGGAGGGCCATGGGAGCTGTTTTTT; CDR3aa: CASSQGLAGGPWELFF
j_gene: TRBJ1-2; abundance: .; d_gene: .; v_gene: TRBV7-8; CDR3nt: TGTGCCAGCAGCTACGGACAGACTTCGAGGGTTTATGGCTACACCTTC; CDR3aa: CASSYGQTSRVYGYTF
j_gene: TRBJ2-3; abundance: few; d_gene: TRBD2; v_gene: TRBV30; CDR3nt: TGTGCCTGGAGTACTAGCGGGAGGTACACAGATACGCAGTATTTT; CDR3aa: CAWSTSGRYTDTQYF
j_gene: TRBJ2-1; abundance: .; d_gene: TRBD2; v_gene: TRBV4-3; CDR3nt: TGCGCCAGCAGCCAAGGTGGGGCTAGCGGGAGGGACTACAATGAGCAGTTCTTC; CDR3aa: CASSQGGASGRDYNEQFF
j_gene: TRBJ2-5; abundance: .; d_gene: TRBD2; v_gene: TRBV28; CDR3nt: TGTGCCAGCAGTGCCTTCGGACTAGCGGGAGAAGAGACCCAGTACTTC; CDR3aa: CASSAFGLAGEETQYF
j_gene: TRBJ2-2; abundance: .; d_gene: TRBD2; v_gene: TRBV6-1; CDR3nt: TGTGCCAGCAGTGGAGGACTAGCAGAAAACACCGGGGAGCTGTTTTTT; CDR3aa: CASSGGLAENTGELFF
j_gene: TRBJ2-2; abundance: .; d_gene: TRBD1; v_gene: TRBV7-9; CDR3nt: TGTGCCAGCAGCCGGGGACAGGTCCCCAACACCGGGGAGCTGTTTTTT; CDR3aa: CASSRGQVPNTGELFF
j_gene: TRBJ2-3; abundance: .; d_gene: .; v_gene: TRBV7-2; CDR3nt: TGTGCCAGCAGCTCCAGGACAGGCACAGATACGCAGTATTTT; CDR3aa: CASSSRTGTDTQYF
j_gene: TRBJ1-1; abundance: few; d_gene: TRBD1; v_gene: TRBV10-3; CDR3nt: TGTGCCATCGCTCAGACAGGGATTGAAACTGAAGCTTTCTTT; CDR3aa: CAIAQTGIETEAFF
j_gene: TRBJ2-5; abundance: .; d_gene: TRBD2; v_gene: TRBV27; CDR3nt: TGTGCCAGCAGTTTAACGGCTAGCGGGTATTCTCCGTCGGAGACCCAGTACTTC; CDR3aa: CASSLTASGYSPSETQYF
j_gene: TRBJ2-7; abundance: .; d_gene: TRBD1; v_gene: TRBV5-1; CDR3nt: TGCGCCAGCAGTATGACAGGGGAACCCTACGAGCAGTACTTC; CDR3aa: CASSMTGEPYEQYF
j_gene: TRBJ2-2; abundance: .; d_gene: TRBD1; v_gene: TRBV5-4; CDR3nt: TGTGCCAGCAGCCGAACAGGGGTAGGGGGGGAGCTGTTTTTT; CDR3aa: CASSRTGVGGELFF
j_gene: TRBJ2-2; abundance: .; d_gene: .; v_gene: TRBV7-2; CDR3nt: TGTGCCAGCAGCTTAGCCCGGGACACCGGGGAGCTGTTTTTT; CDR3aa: CASSLARDTGELFF